This passage covers 16 T cell receptor beta chains from one sample sequenced in a study of shared clonotypes between healthy human individuals. Repertoires were generated with immunoSEQ multiplex PCR, while TCRdb's copy carries only in-frame clones and drops some. The repertoire holds just over 2,000,000 clones, about 95% seen once, with 0.13% in the top ten. Sequenced input: naive CD4+ T cells sorted from blood. Subset specified: CD45RA+ positively selected. The source is a man between 18 and 35 years old in good health.

J is TRBJ2-5 and V is TRBV5-1, with 13 bases matching TRBD2. V was pared by 0 bases and J by 6 bases, with 5 bases of the junction left unmatched. Germline-derived CDR1 and CDR2 are SGHRS and YFSETQ. The length of the CDR3 is 16 residues. The CDR3 region has the DNA TGCGCCAGCAGCTTGGACGGGACTAGCGGGACAAAGACCCAGTACTTC. This gives the protein CASSLDGTSGTKTQYF. The complete variable domain, with remaining parts taken from reference TRBV5-1 and TRBJ2-5, reads KAGVTQTPRYLIKTRGQQVTLSCSPISGHRSVSWYQQTPGQGLQFLFEYFSETQRNKGNFPGRFSGRQFSNSRSEMNVSTLELGDSALYLCASSLDGTSGTKTQYFGPGTRLLVL.

This rearrangement joins TRBV5-4 to TRBJ2-5; D may be TRBD2 (5 bases). This CDR3 has 16 residues. Between the trimmed V and J ends, which lost 1 base and 5 bases, there was a span of 18 bases. The germline CDR1 and CDR2 sequences are SGHNT and YYREEE (reference sequence). The CDR3 sequence: CASSLSSGLAGETQYF. The CDR3 coding sequence is TGTGCCAGCAGCTTGTCGTCGGGTCTAGCCGGCGAGACCCAGTACTTC.

This chain connects TRBV25-1 to TRBJ1-2, with TRBD1 matching 8 bases. V dropped 4 bases and J dropped 5; count of bases not matched to a gene: 9. Looked up from germline, CDR1 is MGHDK and CDR2 is SYGVNS. The CDR3 runs 15 residues. As DNA, the CDR3 is TGTGCCAGCAGTGGTTGGGCCAGGGGGCCGTATGGCTACACCTTC. Encoded protein: CASSGWARGPYGYTF.

The chain recombines TRBV14 with TRBJ2-5, with D maybe TRBD1 (6 bases). CDR3 length: 13 residues. Deletions cut 4 bases from V and 1 base from J, with 7 bases between. In germline, CDR1 is SGHDN, CDR2 FVKESK. Here the CDR3 reads CASSPQGQETQYF. The CDR3 DNA sequence: TGTGCCAGCAGCCCACAGGGCCAAGAGACCCAGTACTTC.

This chain uses TRBV6-5 with TRBJ1-6, with 8 bases matching TRBD1. Looked up from germline, CDR1 is MNHEY and CDR2 is SVGAGI. V was clipped by 8 bases and J by 9 bases; unmatched bases: 6. The CDR3 is made up of 13 amino acids. The CDR3: CASCRGLGSPLHF. The CDR3 DNA follows: TGTGCCAGCTGCAGGGGGCTCGGTTCACCCCTCCACTTT.

The chain is built from TRBV6-5 and TRBJ1-6; 7 nucleotides match TRBD1. The CDR3 runs 14 residues. V trimming: 6 bases; J trimming: 5 bases; junction bases outside the gene matches: 4. From germline, CDR1 is MNHEY and CDR2 SVGAGI. In DNA form, the CDR3 reads TGTGCCAGCAGAGCTGACAGGGATAATTCACCCCTCCACTTT. Protein: CASRADRDNSPLHF.

The J gene is TRBJ1-6, the V gene TRBV2, with a tentative D call TRBD1 (5 bases). The CDR3 loop spans 14 amino acids. Germline loops: CDR1 SNHLY, CDR2 FYNNEI. V lost 6 bases, J lost 5 bases, and 11 bases lay in between. CDR3 region: CASRGDGHNSPLHF. Here the CDR3 DNA reads TGTGCCAGCAGGGGGGACGGACATAATTCACCCCTCCACTTT.

The CDR3 region is CASSPFRGGYNEQFF. CDR3 DNA sequence: TGTGCCAGCAGCCCTTTCCGAGGGGGTTACAATGAGCAGTTCTTC. The V gene is TRBV5-6, the J gene TRBJ2-1, with D possibly matching TRBD1 (6 bases). From germline, CDR1 is SGHDT and CDR2 YYEEEE. There are 15 residues in the CDR3. With 4 bases removed from V and 4 bases from J, the gap between germline ends came to 15 bases.

This rearrangement joins TRBV30 to TRBJ2-7; D might be TRBD1 (5 bases). V was shortened by 0 bases and J by 3 bases, with 12 bases between the two germline ends. The CDR3 extends over 14 amino acids. Germline V gene data show CDR1 as GTSNPN and CDR2 as SVGIG (reference sequence). CDR3 in DNA: TGTGCCTGGAGTGTGGGCCTAGGGGTCTACGAGCAGTACTTC. Translated, it gives CAWSVGLGVYEQYF. The full variable domain, its missing parts supplied by reference TRBV30 and TRBJ2-7, is SQTIHQWPATLVQPVGSPLSLECTVEGTSNPNLYWYRQAAGRGLQLLFYSVGIGQISSEVPQNLSASRPQDRQFILSSKKLLLSDSGFYLCAWSVGLGVYEQYFGPGTRLTVT.

This clone was observed once. The V gene is TRBV15, the J gene TRBJ1-3; D gene uncertain. Germline values: CDR1 LNHNV, CDR2 YYDKDF (reference sequence). The V and J ends lost 7 bases and 4 bases respectively, with 11 bases between them. This CDR3 is 13 amino acids long. Here the CDR3 reads CATKRSSGNTIYF. In DNA, the CDR3 is TGTGCCACCAAGAGGTCTTCAGGAAACACCATATATTTT.

The chain uses TRBV9 and TRBJ2-2, with TRBD1 as a possible D gene (6 bases). CDR1 is SGDLS, CDR2 YYNGEE, per germline. This CDR3 has 15 residues. The V end was cut by 0 bases, the J end by 4 bases, with 10 bases between. CDR3 amino acids: CASSVVGQLTGELFF. DNA of the CDR3: TGTGCCAGCAGCGTAGTCGGACAGCTCACCGGGGAGCTGTTTTTT.

The chain is built from TRBV28 and TRBJ2-3, with D perhaps matching TRBD2 (6 bases). Germline V gene sequence: CDR1 MDHEN, CDR2 SYDVKM. Trimming took off 3 bases at V and 7 bases at J, with 17 bases between the two ends. The CDR3 has 15 residues. CDR3: CASSLVLGGPNTQYF. The DNA of the CDR3 is TGTGCCAGCAGTTTGGTGCTTGGAGGGCCCAATACGCAGTATTTT.

The chain recombines TRBV18 with TRBJ1-1; D might be TRBD1 (6 bases). The CDR3 is made up of 16 amino acids. Per germline, CDR1 KGHSH and CDR2 LQKENI. Trimming cost V 6 bases and J 1 base, with 18 bases left between them. The CDR3, as DNA: TGTGCCAGCTCTGCCTGGGCAGGGGTCGGGAACACTGAAGCTTTCTTT. Protein sequence: CASSAWAGVGNTEAFF. The whole variable domain, filled in from reference TRBV18 and TRBJ1-1, reads NAGVMQNPRHLVRRRGQEARLRCSPMKGHSHVYWYRQLPEEGLKFMVYLQKENIIDESGMPKERFSAEFPKEGPSILRIQQVVRGDSAAYFCASSAWAGVGNTEAFFGQGTRLTVV.

Regarding this clone: Given a much more abundant clone one base away, this may be a read error. The V gene is TRBV30, the J gene TRBJ1-2; D gene uncertain. V lost 3 bases, J lost 0 bases, and 8 bases lay in between. This CDR3 contains 13 residues. CDR1 is GTSNPN and CDR2 is SVGIG in the germline V gene (reference sequence). This CDR3 reads CAWRADPNYGYTF. CDR3 bases: TGTGCCTGGAGGGCAGACCCTAACTATGGCTACACCTTC.

This chain uses TRBV10-2 with TRBJ2-3; 16 bases match TRBD2. This CDR3 spans 20 amino acids. The trim removed 8 bases at V and 4 bases at J, leaving 18 bases unmatched. Germline V gene lookup returns CDR1 WSHSY and CDR2 SAAADI. The CDR3 DNA is TGCGCCAGCCAAAGGGGGGTCCGGGGACTAGCGGGAGGGAAGGCAGATACGCAGTATTTT. Amino acids: CASQRGVRGLAGGKADTQYF.

V usage is TRBV11-2 and J usage is TRBJ2-2; 8 nucleotides line up with TRBD1. This CDR3 spans 15 amino acids. Germline CDR1 SGHAT, CDR2 FQNNGV. The V gene end was trimmed by 3 bases and the J gene end by 4 bases; junction bases not matched to a gene: 4. CDR3 region: CASSLTGVATGELFF. The CDR3 region has the DNA TGTGCCAGCAGCTTGACAGGGGTTGCCACCGGGGAGCTGTTTTTT.